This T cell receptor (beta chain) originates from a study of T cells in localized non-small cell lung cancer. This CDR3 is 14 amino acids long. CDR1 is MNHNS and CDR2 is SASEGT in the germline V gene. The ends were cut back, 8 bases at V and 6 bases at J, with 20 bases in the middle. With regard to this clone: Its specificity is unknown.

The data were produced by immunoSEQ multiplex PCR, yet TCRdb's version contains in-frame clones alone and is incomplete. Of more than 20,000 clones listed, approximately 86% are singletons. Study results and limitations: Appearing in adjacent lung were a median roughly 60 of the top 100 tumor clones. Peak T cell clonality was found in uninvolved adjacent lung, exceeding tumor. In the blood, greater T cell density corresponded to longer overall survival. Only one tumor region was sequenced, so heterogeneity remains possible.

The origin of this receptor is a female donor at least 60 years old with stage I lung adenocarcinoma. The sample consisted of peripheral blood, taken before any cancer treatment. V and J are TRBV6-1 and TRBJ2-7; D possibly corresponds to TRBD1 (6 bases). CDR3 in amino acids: CASHPGTQIFEQYF. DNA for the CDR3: TGTGCCAGCCATCCCGGGACACAAATCTTCGAGCAGTACTTC.